The 5 T cell receptor beta chains listed next were all sequenced from one sample in a study of blood T cell repertoires in COVID-19. Using immunoSEQ multiplex PCR, the repertoire was profiled, and TCRdb retains in-frame clones only, with some absent. Of about 220,000 clones in the sample, approximately 86% were seen once. The sample consisted of peripheral blood. Receptors originate from a woman of 80 years or more with acute or convalescent COVID-19.

This chain connects TRBV11-2 to TRBJ2-5, with 8 bases lining up with TRBD1. The CDR3 covers 15 residues. V lost 2 bases and J lost 5; bases outside the gene matches: 7. The V gene's germline CDR1 is SGHAT and CDR2 FQNNGV. The CDR3 here is CASSLQRTGTETQYF. CDR3 sequence (DNA): TGTGCCAGCAGCTTACAACGGACAGGGACGGAGACCCAGTACTTC.

The genes are TRBV6-2 or TRBV6-3 and TRBJ2-3; TRBD1 aligns across 10 bases. The CDR3 covers 15 residues. J lost 5 bases, V lost 3 bases, and 5 bases had no gene match. Germline V gene data show CDR1 as MNHEY and CDR2 as SVGEGT. CDR3 in DNA: TGTGCCAGCAGTTATATTGGACAGGGGGGAGATACGCAGTATTTT. It is translated as CASSYIGQGGDTQYF.

The V call is TRBV2, the J call TRBJ1-4; TRBD1 matches 9 bases. The CDR3 loop spans 17 amino acids. Trimming cost V 7 bases and J 0 bases; bases outside gene matches: 9. Germline CDR1 reads SNHLY; CDR2 reads FYNNEI. Written as DNA, the CDR3 is TGTGCCAGCAATGGGGACAGGGTTGGGGCAACTAATGAAAAACTGTTTTTT. This codes for CASNGDRVGATNEKLFF.

The rearrangement uses TRBV5-1 and TRBJ1-1, with D tentatively TRBD1 (5 bases). V was shortened by 0 bases and J by 7 bases, with 13 bases between the two germline ends. The CDR3 totals 14 residues. Germline-derived CDR1 and CDR2 are SGHRS and YFSETQ. The CDR3 spells CASSLETAGDEAFF. CDR3 in DNA: TGCGCCAGCAGCTTGGAGACAGCCGGAGATGAAGCTTTCTTT.

The count of this clone is one. The rearrangement uses TRBV6-5 and TRBJ1-1, with TRBD1 matching over 9 bases. The CDR3 extends over 15 amino acids. CDR1 MNHEY and CDR2 SVGAGI come from the germline V gene. The ends lost 5 bases at V and 4 bases at J; junction bases unmatched: 8. CDR3 bases: TGTGCCAGCAGTCGTATTACAGGGGGCTCCACTGAAGCTTTCTTT. It specifies CASSRITGGSTEAFF.